The 24 T cell receptor beta chains below were found in one sample sequenced in a study of T cell responses to AZD1222 COVID-19 vaccine. Libraries were prepared by immunoSEQ multiplex PCR; TCRdb keeps only in-frame clonotypes and omits some of them. This sample has around 120,000 clones, with more than 75% found just once. The source material was peripheral blood, sampled on day 0 of AZD1222 vaccination. The origin of the receptors is an adult in good health.

This chain uses TRBV15 with TRBJ2-7; 10 bases are shared with TRBD1. Germline V gene lookup returns CDR1 LNHNV and CDR2 YYDKDF (reference sequence). The CDR3 covers 15 residues. With V trimmed by 3 bases and J by 5 bases, 7 bases remained unmatched. CDR3 DNA sequence: TGTGCCACCAGCAGCCCGGGACAGGGGTTCGACGAGCAGTACTTC. This codes for CATSSPGQGFDEQYF.

The chain combines TRBV5-4 with TRBJ2-5; TRBD2 agrees at 14 bases. Germline V gene lookup returns CDR1 SGHNT and CDR2 YYREEE (reference sequence). V was clipped by 9 bases and J by 5 bases; unmatched bases: 6. The CDR3 extends over 14 amino acids. In DNA, the CDR3 is TGTGCCACCGGGACTAGCGGGGGTGGGGAGACCCAGTACTTC. Translating gives CATGTSGGGETQYF. The entire variable domain, with the rest obtained from reference TRBV5-4 and TRBJ2-5, is as follows: ETGVTQSPTHLIKTRGQQVTLRCSSQSGHNTVSWYQQALGQGPQFIFQYYREEENGRGNFPPRFSGLQFPNYSSELNVNALELDDSALYLCATGTSGGGETQYFGPGTRLLVL.

This chain joins TRBV6-5 and TRBJ2-7; 13 bases are a match to TRBD2. This CDR3 spans 16 amino acids. Germline V gives CDR1 MNHEY, CDR2 SVGAGI. The junction had 7 bases not matched to a gene; V was cut back by 2 bases and J by 6 bases. CDR3 amino acids: CASSYLPTSGRAEQYF. The CDR3 DNA sequence: TGTGCCAGCAGTTACCTCCCCACTAGCGGGAGGGCCGAGCAGTACTTC.

The chain recombines TRBV19 with TRBJ2-3; D is possibly TRBD2 (7 bases). Germline V gene data show CDR1 as LNHDA and CDR2 as SQIVND (reference sequence). CDR3 length: 15 residues. V shed 6 bases and J shed 0 bases, with 13 bases lying between them. The CDR3 loop is CASRLAGASTDTQYF. The DNA of the CDR3 is TGTGCCAGTAGATTGGCGGGGGCGAGCACAGATACGCAGTATTTT. Complete variable domain (other parts from reference TRBV19 and TRBJ2-3): DGGITQSPKYLFRKEGQNVTLSCEQNLNHDAMYWYRQDPGQGLRLIYYSQIVNDFQKGDIAEGYSVSREKKESFPLTVTSAQKNPTAFYLCASRLAGASTDTQYFGPGTRLTVL.

The J gene is TRBJ2-1, the V gene TRBV7-2, with TRBD2 matching over 13 bases. Germline V lookup: CDR1 SGHTA, CDR2 FQGNSA. Trimming cost V 1 base and J 5 bases; bases outside gene matches: 2. CDR3 length equals 16 residues. This CDR3 is CASSLVGLAGNNEQFF. The CDR3 DNA follows: TGTGCCAGCAGCTTAGTGGGACTAGCGGGAAACAATGAGCAGTTCTTC.

V usage is TRBV5-4 and J usage is TRBJ2-2; the D gene is possibly TRBD1 (5 bases). The CDR3 loop spans 16 amino acids. Trimming took 4 bases from V and 5 from J, leaving 18 bases between them. CDR1 is SGHNT, CDR2 YYREEE, per germline (reference sequence). For the CDR3, the DNA is TGTGCCAGCAGCCTGGGGCAGGGAAAAGTAACCGGGGAGCTGTTTTTT. Translated, it gives CASSLGQGKVTGELFF.

In its sample, this clone was seen a few times. V usage is TRBV28 and J usage is TRBJ2-7; D is unresolved. V lost 3 bases to trimming and J lost 3 bases, with 3 bases between them. CDR1 is MDHEN, CDR2 SYDVKM, per germline. The CDR3 sequence is 11 residues long. The CDR3 loop is CASSFLYEQYF. DNA for the CDR3: TGTGCCAGCAGTTTCCTCTACGAGCAGTACTTC.

In DNA, the CDR3 is TGTGCCAGCCCAGCCGTACGAAGCACAGATACGCAGTATTTT. Its translation is CASPAVRSTDTQYF. The V call is TRBV7-2, the J call TRBJ2-3; D is unclear. The germline V and J ends were trimmed by 8 bases and 0 bases, with 12 bases remaining between them. CDR1 SGHTA and CDR2 FQGNSA come from the germline V gene. This CDR3 is built from 14 residues.

The chain combines TRBV7-9 with TRBJ2-3; the D is unclear. V lost 3 bases, J lost 5 bases, and 3 bases lay in between. The CDR3 runs 11 residues. Germline lookup yields CDR1 SEHNR and CDR2 FQNEAQ (reference sequence). CDR3 protein: CASSFEDTQYF. As DNA, the CDR3 is TGTGCCAGCAGCTTCGAAGATACGCAGTATTTT.

This clone appeared once. The genes are TRBV6-2 or TRBV6-3 and TRBJ2-2, with D tentatively TRBD1 (7 bases). This CDR3 is 17 amino acids long. Between the trimmed V and J ends, which lost 6 bases and 1 base, there was a span of 18 bases. CDR1 and CDR2 from the germline V gene are MNHEY and SVGEGT. CDR3 sequence (DNA): TGTGCCAGCAGCCCCACCAACAGGGGACTGAACACCGGGGAGCTGTTTTTT. Translating it yields CASSPTNRGLNTGELFF.

The chain uses TRBV19 and TRBJ2-3, with 10 bases lining up with TRBD2. The V segment lost 0 bases and the J segment 5 bases; nucleotides outside the gene matches: 5. The germline gives CDR1 LNHDA, CDR2 SQIVND (reference sequence). This CDR3 spans 16 amino acids. This CDR3 reads CASSIDPAGGEDTQYF. The CDR3 bases are TGTGCCAGTAGTATAGATCCAGCGGGAGGGGAAGATACGCAGTATTTT.

The chain has TRBV7-2 and TRBJ1-3, with a possible D match to TRBD1 (5 bases). CDR1 is SGHTA, CDR2 FQGNSA, per germline. The CDR3 length is 15 residues. The germline V and J ends were trimmed by 1 base and 2 bases, with 9 bases remaining between them. Here the CDR3 reads CASSLGGITGNTIYF. As DNA, the CDR3 is TGTGCCAGCAGCTTAGGGGGCATTACTGGAAACACCATATATTTT.

This clone has a handful of counts. The chain links TRBV5-8 to TRBJ1-3, with 10 bases matching TRBD1. The germline gives CDR1 SGHTS, CDR2 YDEGEE. The CDR3 totals 15 residues. V dropped 4 bases and J dropped 4; count of bases not matched to a gene: 5. In DNA form, the CDR3 reads TGTGCCAGCAGCGCCGGGACAGGGGCCGGAAACACCATATATTTT. Protein sequence: CASSAGTGAGNTIYF.

The chain joins TRBV4-2 to TRBJ1-5; D perhaps matches TRBD1 (6 bases). This CDR3 is built from 13 residues. Trimming took off 2 bases at V and 16 bases at J, with 18 bases between the two ends. Germline V lookup: CDR1 LGHNA, CDR2 YNFKEQ. CDR3 in amino acids: CASSQFADRRIHF. As DNA, the CDR3 is TGTGCCAGCAGCCAATTCGCAGACAGGCGGATCCATTTT.

J is TRBJ1-1 and V is TRBV5-1, with D possibly TRBD1 on 6 matching bases. The ends were cut back, 7 bases at V and 1 base at J, with 17 bases in the middle. Germline CDR1 is SGHRS and CDR2 is YFSETQ. There are 15 residues in the CDR3. The CDR3 DNA sequence: TGCGCCAGCTCGGAGGGGGGGCGCACGAACACTGAAGCTTTCTTT. It specifies CASSEGGRTNTEAFF.

The genes are TRBV4-2 and TRBJ1-1; 8 nucleotides line up with TRBD1. The CDR3 spans 15 residues. Germline V gene lookup returns CDR1 LGHNA and CDR2 YNFKEQ. J lost 6 bases, V lost 3 bases, and 9 bases had no gene match. The DNA for the CDR3 is TGTGCCAGCAGCCATGGGTGGCAGGGGGCTGCTGAAGCTTTCTTT. Translation gives CASSHGWQGAAEAFF.

This chain joins TRBV7-8 and TRBJ2-1, with 9 bases lining up with TRBD1. This CDR3 is built from 17 residues. Germline trimming cut 4 bases from V and 5 bases from J; bases unmatched to any gene: 12. The germline V gene has CDR1 SGHVS and CDR2 FQNEAQ. The CDR3 is CASSSARTGAENNEQFF. In nucleotides, the CDR3 is TGTGCCAGCAGCTCCGCTCGGACAGGGGCCGAAAACAATGAGCAGTTCTTC.

This clone was seen only once. The rearrangement links TRBV5-4 to TRBJ2-3, with TRBD2 as a possible D gene (5 bases). V gave up 3 bases and J gave up 2 bases, with 13 bases separating them. CDR1 is SGHNT and CDR2 is YYREEE in the germline V gene (reference sequence). This CDR3 is built from 15 residues. This CDR3 is CASSSGKGNTDTQYF. The CDR3 DNA is TGTGCCAGCAGCTCGGGGAAGGGAAACACAGATACGCAGTATTTT.

The J gene is TRBJ1-5, the V gene TRBV2; D unresolved. The germline gives CDR1 SNHLY, CDR2 FYNNEI. This CDR3 has 13 amino acids. V lost 2 bases and J 7 bases, leaving 9 bases between the germline ends. CDR3 loop: CASSEFENQPQHF. As DNA, the CDR3 is TGTGCCAGCAGTGAATTTGAGAACCAGCCCCAGCATTTT.

The gene calls are TRBV3-1 (or the pseudogene TRBV3-2) and TRBJ2-1, with 7 bases lining up with TRBD2. CDR1 and CDR2 from the germline V gene are LGHDT and YNNKEL (reference sequence). V lost 0 bases to trimming and J lost 4 bases; unmatched junction nucleotides: 6. The CDR3 extends over 16 amino acids. The CDR3 nucleotides are TGTGCCAGCAGCCAAGATGAGCGGGGTCCTTACAATGAGCAGTTCTTC. It codes for CASSQDERGPYNEQFF.

The J gene is TRBJ2-1, the V gene TRBV7-9; D might be TRBD1 (6 bases). Germline values: CDR1 SEHNR, CDR2 FQNEAQ (reference sequence). V lost 5 bases and J lost 1, with 9 bases in between. The CDR3 loop spans 14 amino acids. DNA of the CDR3: TGTGCCAGCAGCCCAGGGGAATCCTACAATGAGCAGTTCTTC. It translates to CASSPGESYNEQFF.

Written as DNA, the CDR3 is TGTGCCAGCAGCCAAGTAACTGGACAGAACTATGGCTACACCTTC. Its translation is CASSQVTGQNYGYTF. This chain uses TRBV3-1 (or the pseudogene TRBV3-2) with TRBJ1-2; tentative D call: TRBD1 (6 bases). CDR3 size: 15 residues. The V and J ends lost 1 base and 2 bases respectively, with 11 bases between them. CDR1 is LGHDT, CDR2 YNNKEL, per germline (reference sequence).

The rearrangement links TRBV7-2 to TRBJ1-2; TRBD1 agrees at 8 bases. Per the germline V gene, CDR1 is SGHTA and CDR2 is FQGNSA. The CDR3 length is 17 residues. With 3 bases clipped from V and 0 bases from J, the junction kept 9 bases outside the gene matches. The CDR3 here is CASSFLTGTGSNYGYTF. The CDR3 DNA reads TGTGCCAGCAGCTTCCTGACCGGGACAGGCTCTAACTATGGCTACACCTTC.

The V gene is TRBV10-3, the J gene TRBJ1-1; no clear D gene. In germline, CDR1 is ENHRY, CDR2 SYGVKD. This CDR3 region has 13 residues. Trimming cost V 0 bases and J 1 base, with 3 bases left between them. The CDR3: CAISESQNTEAFF. CDR3 in DNA: TGTGCCATCAGTGAGTCGCAGAACACTGAAGCTTTCTTT.